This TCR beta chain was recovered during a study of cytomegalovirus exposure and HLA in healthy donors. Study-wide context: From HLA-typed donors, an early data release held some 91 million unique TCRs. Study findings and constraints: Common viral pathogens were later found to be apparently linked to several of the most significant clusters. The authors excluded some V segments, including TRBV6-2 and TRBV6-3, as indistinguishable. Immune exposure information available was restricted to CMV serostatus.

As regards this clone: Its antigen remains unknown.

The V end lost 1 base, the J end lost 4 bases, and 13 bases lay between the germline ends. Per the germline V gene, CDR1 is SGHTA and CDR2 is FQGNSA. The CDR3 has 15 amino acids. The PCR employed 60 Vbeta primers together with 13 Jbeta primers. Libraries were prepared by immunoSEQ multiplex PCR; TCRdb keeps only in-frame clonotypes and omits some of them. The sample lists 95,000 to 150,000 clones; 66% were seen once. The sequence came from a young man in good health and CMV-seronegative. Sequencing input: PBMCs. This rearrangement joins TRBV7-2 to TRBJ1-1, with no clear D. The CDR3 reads CASSLVFGIGTEAFF. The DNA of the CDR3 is TGTGCCAGCAGCTTAGTATTCGGGATTGGCACTGAAGCTTTCTTT.